A few counts support the clone carrying this T cell receptor (beta chain). Trimming removed 5 bases at V and 6 bases at J, with 11 bases between. The CDR3 is 13 residues long. The data belong to a study of Graves' ophthalmopathy and Graves' hyperthyroidism. Study details: At initial diagnosis, peripheral blood was obtained, and this preceded any treatment.

Exclusion applied to patients with other autoimmune diseases, uncontrolled infections, pregnancy or lactation. Thyroid ultrasound, orbital computed tomography, TRAb, serum thyroxine and clinical symptoms formed the basis of diagnosis. From fresh peripheral blood, 8 to 10 ml in volume, the PBMCs were obtained. Transcripts of RNA were the source for amplifying TCR beta CDR3 regions. First-round RT-PCR with HTBI primers preceded a second-round multiplex PCR. Via MiXCR, TCRdb re-called the multiplex PCR reads, giving one row per CDR3 protein. The repertoire consists of a few hundred thousand distinct CDR3 sequences, with approximately 15% occurring once and the leading ten covering approximately 7%.

This receptor was identified in a woman aged 18-29 years with stable Graves' hyperthyroidism. The chain links TRBV12-3 or TRBV12-4 to TRBJ1-5, with D possibly matching TRBD1 (6 bases). Source material: peripheral blood. The CDR3 region has the DNA TGTGCCAGCAGTCCTACAGGGATTCAGCCCCAGCATTTT. Translation: CASSPTGIQPQHF.